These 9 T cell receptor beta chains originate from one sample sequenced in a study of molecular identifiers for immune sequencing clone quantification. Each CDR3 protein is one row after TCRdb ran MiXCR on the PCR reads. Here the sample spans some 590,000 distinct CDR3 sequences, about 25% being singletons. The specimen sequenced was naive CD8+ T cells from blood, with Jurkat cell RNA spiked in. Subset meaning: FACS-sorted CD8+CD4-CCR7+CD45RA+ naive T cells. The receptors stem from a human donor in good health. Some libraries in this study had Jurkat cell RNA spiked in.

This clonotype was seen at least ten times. The DNA of the CDR3 is TGTGCCAGTAGCCCGACCCCGCCGGGGGGGAGGGGTGATGATGGTGATACGCAGTATTTT. It translates to CASSPTPPGGRGDDGDTQYF. The chain couples TRBV7-6 to TRBJ2-3; 8 bases are a match to TRBD2. Germline lookup yields CDR1 SGHVS and CDR2 FNYEAQ. This CDR3 spans 20 amino acids. Germline trimming cut 9 bases from V and 6 bases from J; bases unmatched to any gene: 29.

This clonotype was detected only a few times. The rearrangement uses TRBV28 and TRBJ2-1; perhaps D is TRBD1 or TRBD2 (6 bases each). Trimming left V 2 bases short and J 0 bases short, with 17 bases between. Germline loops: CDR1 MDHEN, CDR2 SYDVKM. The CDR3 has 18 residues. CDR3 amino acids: CASSLNVGGPSSYNEQFF. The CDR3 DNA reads TGTGCCAGCAGTTTAAATGTCGGGGGCCCAAGCTCCTACAATGAGCAGTTCTTC.

Here the CDR3 DNA reads TGTGCCAGCAGTATCGGGACAGCAAGCACAGATACGCAGTATTTT. Its translation: CASSIGTASTDTQYF. The chain employs TRBV27 and TRBJ2-3, with TRBD1 matching over 7 bases. V was clipped by 5 bases and J by 0 bases; unmatched bases: 5. Germline loops: CDR1 MNHEY, CDR2 SMNVEV (reference sequence). The CDR3 has 15 amino acids.

The CDR3 nucleotides are TGTGCCAGCAGCTCCGAGACAGCGCCGTCTGGAAACACCATATATTTT. Translating gives CASSSETAPSGNTIYF. The chain joins TRBV7-9 to TRBJ1-3, with a possible D match to TRBD1 (5 bases). The CDR3 totals 16 residues. V lost 4 bases and J lost 1, with 14 bases in between. Germline CDR1 SEHNR, CDR2 FQNEAQ (reference sequence).

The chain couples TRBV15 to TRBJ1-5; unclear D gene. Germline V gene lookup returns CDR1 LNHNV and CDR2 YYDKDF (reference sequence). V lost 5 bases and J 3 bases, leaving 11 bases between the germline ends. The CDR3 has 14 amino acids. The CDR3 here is CATSPVRDNQPQHF. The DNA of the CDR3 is TGTGCCACCAGCCCCGTAAGGGACAATCAGCCCCAGCATTTT.

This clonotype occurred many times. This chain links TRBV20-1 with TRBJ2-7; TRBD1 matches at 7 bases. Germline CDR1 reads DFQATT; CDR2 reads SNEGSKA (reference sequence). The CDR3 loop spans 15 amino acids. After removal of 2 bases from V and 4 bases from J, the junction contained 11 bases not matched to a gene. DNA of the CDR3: TGCAGTGCTAGAACAGGGGTGGCCTCGGGGTACGAGCAGTACTTC. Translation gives CSARTGVASGYEQYF.

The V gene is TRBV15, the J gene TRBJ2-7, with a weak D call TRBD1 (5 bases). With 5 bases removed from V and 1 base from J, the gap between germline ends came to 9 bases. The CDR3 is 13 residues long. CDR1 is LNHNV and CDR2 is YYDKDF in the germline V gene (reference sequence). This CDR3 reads CATSYRWSYEQYF. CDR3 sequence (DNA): TGTGCCACCAGCTACAGGTGGTCCTACGAGCAGTACTTC. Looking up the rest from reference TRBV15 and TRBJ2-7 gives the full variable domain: DAMVIQNPRYQVTQFGKPVTLSCSQTLNHNVMYWYQQKSSQAPKLLFHYYDKDFNNEADTPDNFQSRRPNTSFCFLDIRSPGLGDTAMYLCATSYRWSYEQYFGPGTRLTVT.

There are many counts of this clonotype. The CDR3 DNA reads as TGCGCCAGCAGCCAAGATTCGGTCCCAGCGTCGACAGATACGCAGTATTTT. Amino acid sequence: CASSQDSVPASTDTQYF. The gene calls are TRBV4-3 and TRBJ2-3; D gene ambiguous. Germline CDR1 LGHNA, CDR2 YSLEER. CDR3 length: 17 amino acids. The V end was cut by 0 bases, the J end by 3 bases, with 16 bases between.

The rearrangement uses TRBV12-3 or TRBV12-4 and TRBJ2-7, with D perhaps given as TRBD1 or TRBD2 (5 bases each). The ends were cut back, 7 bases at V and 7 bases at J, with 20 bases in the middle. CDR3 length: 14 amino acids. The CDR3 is CASTSVGTSREQYF. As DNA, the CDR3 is TGTGCCAGCACCAGTGTCGGGACGAGCCGTGAGCAGTACTTC.